What follows describes a single TCR beta chain. Its target is unknown. Preparation of the TCRbeta library was carried out with unique molecular identifiers. One entry per CDR3 protein, called by TCRdb with MiXCR from the PCR reads. This sample has approximately 50,000 distinct CDR3 sequences, with about 47% found just once. These data belong to a study of T-cell reconstitution after alpha-beta-depleted transplantation in children. General study points: Diversity and T-cell counts at one year after transplant derived mostly from new T cells.

The ends were cut back, 3 bases at V and 1 base at J, with 10 bases in the middle. CDR3 length: 15 residues. Germline values: CDR1 LGHDT, CDR2 YNNKEL (reference sequence). The J gene is TRBJ2-1, the V gene TRBV3-1; D gene ambiguous. The specimen comprised peripheral blood, sampled before TCRalphabeta/CD19-depleted stem cell transplant. The source of this sequence is a boy younger than two with SCID, due to receive a stem cell transplant. CDR3 residues: CASSHASWSYNEQFF. The CDR3 nucleotides are TGTGCCAGCAGCCATGCTAGTTGGTCCTACAATGAGCAGTTCTTC.